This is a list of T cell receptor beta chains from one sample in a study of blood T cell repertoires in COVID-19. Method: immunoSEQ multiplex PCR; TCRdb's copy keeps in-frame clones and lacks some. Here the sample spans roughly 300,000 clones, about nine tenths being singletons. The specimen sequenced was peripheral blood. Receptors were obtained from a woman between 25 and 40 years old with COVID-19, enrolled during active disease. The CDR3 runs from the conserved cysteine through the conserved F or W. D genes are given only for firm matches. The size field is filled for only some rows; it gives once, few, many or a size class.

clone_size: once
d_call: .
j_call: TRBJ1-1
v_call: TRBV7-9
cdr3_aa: CASSSGSVNTEAFF
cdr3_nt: TGTGCCAGCAGCTCGGGATCGGTAAACACTGAAGCTTTCTTT

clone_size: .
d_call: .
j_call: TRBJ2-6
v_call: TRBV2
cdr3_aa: CASSPTGFGANVLTF
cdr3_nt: TGTGCCAGCAGTCCCACAGGGTTTGGGGCCAACGTCCTGACTTTC

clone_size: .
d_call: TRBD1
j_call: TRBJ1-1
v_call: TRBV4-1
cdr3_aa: CASSPSQGPNTEAFF
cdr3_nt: TGCGCCAGCAGCCCCTCACAGGGGCCCAACACTGAAGCTTTCTTT

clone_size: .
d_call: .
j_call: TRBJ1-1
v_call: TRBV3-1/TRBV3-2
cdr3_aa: CASSHGGFTEAFF
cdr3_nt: TGTGCCAGCAGCCACGGAGGATTCACTGAAGCTTTCTTT

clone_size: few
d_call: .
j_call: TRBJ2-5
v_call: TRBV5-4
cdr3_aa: CASSLLPGETQYF
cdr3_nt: TGTGCCAGCAGCCTCCTGCCCGGGGAGACCCAGTACTTC

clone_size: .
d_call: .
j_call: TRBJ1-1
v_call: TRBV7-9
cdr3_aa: CASSSPLGNIMNTEAFF
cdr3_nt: TGTGCCAGCAGCTCACCGCTAGGAAATATCATGAACACTGAAGCTTTCTTT

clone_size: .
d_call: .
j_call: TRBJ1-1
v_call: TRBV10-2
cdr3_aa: CASTGGLPEAFF
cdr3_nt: TGCGCCAGCACGGGGGGGCTCCCTGAAGCTTTCTTT

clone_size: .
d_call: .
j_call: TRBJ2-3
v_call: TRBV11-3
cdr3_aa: CASSSAGPTDTQYF
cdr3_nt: TGTGCCAGCAGCTCGGCGGGACCCACAGATACGCAGTATTTT

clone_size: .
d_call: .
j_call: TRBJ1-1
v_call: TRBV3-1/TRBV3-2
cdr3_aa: CASSQGGEAFF
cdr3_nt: TGTGCCAGCAGCCAAGGCGGGGAAGCTTTCTTT

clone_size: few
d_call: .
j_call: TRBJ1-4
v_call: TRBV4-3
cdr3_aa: CASSQVGGKLFF
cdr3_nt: TGCGCCAGCAGCCAAGTTGGCGGGAAACTGTTTTTT

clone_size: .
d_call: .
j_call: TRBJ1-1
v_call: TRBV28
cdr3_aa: CASSPVYTEAFF
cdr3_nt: TGTGCCAGCAGCCCCGTCTACACTGAAGCTTTCTTT

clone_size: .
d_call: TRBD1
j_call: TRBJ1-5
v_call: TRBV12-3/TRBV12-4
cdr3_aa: CASRGGADQPQHF
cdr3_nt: TGTGCCAGCAGAGGGGGCGCGGATCAGCCCCAGCATTTT

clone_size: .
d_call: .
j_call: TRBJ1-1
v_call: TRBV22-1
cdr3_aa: CPGSRPGGANTEAFF
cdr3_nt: TGTCCTGGGAGTCGCCCGGGTGGAGCTAACACTGAAGCTTTCTTT

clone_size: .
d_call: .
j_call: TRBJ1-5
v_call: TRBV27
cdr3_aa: CASSEYLGGLYSNQPQHF
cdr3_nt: TGTGCCAGCAGCGAGTATCTTGGGGGCCTATATAGCAATCAGCCCCAGCATTTT

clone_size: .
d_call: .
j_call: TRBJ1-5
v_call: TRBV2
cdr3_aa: CASSELQRGDQPQHF
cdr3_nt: TGTGCCAGCAGTGAATTACAGCGGGGAGATCAGCCCCAGCATTTT

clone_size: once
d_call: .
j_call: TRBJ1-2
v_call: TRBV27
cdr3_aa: CASSLSGSLVYGYTF
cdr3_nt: TGTGCCAGCAGTTTGTCGGGTAGCTTGGTTTATGGCTACACCTTC

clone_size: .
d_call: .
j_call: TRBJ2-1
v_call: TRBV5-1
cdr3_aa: CASSLGRGWEQFF
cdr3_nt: TGCGCCAGCAGTTTAGGTCGGGGGTGGGAGCAGTTCTTC

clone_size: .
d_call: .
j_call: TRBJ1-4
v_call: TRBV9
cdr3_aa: CASSVAYGQINEKLFF
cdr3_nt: TGTGCCAGCAGCGTAGCTTACGGACAGATTAATGAAAAACTGTTTTTT

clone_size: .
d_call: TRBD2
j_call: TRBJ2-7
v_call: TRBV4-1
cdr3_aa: CASSRTGLAGDHEQYF
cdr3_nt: TGCGCCAGCAGCCGAACAGGACTAGCGGGGGACCACGAGCAGTACTTC

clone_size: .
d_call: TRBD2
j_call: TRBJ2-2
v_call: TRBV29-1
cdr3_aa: CSVTTSAGELFF
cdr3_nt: TGCAGCGTCACTACTAGCGCCGGGGAGCTGTTTTTT

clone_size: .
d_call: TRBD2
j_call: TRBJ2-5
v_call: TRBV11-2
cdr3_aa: CASSLGAGGNEETQYF
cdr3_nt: TGTGCCAGCAGCTTAGGGGCGGGGGGTAACGAAGAGACCCAGTACTTC

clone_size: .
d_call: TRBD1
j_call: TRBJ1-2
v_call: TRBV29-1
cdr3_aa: CSGLQGAQGYTF
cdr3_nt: TGCAGCGGCCTACAGGGGGCGCAGGGCTACACCTTC

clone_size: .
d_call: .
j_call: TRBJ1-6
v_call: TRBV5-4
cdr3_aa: CASSLESDSPLHF
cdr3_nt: TGTGCCAGCAGCTTGGAGTCGGATTCACCCCTCCACTTT

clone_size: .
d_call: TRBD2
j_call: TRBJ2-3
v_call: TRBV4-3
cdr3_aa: CASSQEWSPSGVSDTQYF
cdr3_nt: TGCGCCAGCAGCCAAGAATGGTCCCCCAGCGGGGTATCAGATACGCAGTATTTT

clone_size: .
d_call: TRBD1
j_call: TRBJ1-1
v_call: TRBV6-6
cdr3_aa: CASSGTGRDTEAFF
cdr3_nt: TGTGCCAGCAGTGGGACAGGGCGCGACACTGAAGCTTTCTTT

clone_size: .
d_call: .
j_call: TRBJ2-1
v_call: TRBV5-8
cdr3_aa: CASSPSGGPYNEQFF
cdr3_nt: TGTGCCAGCAGCCCTTCCGGGGGACCCTACAATGAGCAGTTCTTC

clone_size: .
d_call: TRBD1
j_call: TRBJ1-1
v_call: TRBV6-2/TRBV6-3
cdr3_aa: CASSLKTGTGETEAFF
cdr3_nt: TGTGCCAGCAGCCTAAAAACCGGGACAGGGGAAACTGAAGCTTTCTTT

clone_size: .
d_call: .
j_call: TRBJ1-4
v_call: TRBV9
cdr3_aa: CASSLTGLTNEKLFF
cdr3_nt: TGTGCCAGCAGCCTCACAGGGCTAACTAATGAAAAACTGTTTTTT

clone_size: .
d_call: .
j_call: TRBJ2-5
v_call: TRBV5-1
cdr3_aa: CASSLAEGQETQYF
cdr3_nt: TGCGCCAGCAGCTTGGCCGAGGGTCAAGAGACCCAGTACTTC

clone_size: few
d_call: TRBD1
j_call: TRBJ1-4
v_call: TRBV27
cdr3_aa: CASSFLRTGENEKLFF
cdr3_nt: TGTGCCAGCAGTTTCCTTAGGACAGGGGAAAATGAAAAACTGTTTTTT

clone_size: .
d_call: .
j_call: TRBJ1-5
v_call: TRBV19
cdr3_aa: CASSIADSLSNQPQHF
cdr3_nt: TGTGCCAGTAGTATAGCGGACAGTCTTAGCAATCAGCCCCAGCATTTT

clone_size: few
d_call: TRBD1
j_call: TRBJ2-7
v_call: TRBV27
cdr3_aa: CASSFGTGPGYEQYF
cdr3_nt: TGTGCCAGCAGTTTTGGGACAGGGCCGGGCTACGAGCAGTACTTC

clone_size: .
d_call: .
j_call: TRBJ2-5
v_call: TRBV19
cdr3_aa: CASSIGIQETQYF
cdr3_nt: TGTGCCAGTAGTATAGGTATTCAAGAGACCCAGTACTTC

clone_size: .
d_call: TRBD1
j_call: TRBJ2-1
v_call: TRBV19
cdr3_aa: CASSAGTGPYNEQFF
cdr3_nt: TGTGCCAGTAGTGCCGGGACAGGGCCCTACAATGAGCAGTTCTTC

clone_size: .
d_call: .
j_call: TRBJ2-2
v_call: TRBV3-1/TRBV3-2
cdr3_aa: CASSQELGGAANTGELFF
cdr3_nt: TGTGCCAGCAGCCAAGAACTTGGCGGGGCCGCGAACACCGGGGAGCTGTTTTTT

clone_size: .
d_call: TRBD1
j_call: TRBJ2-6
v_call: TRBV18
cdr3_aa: CASSLGTVLSGANVLTF
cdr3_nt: TGTGCCAGCTCACTGGGGACAGTTCTCTCTGGGGCCAACGTCCTGACTTTC

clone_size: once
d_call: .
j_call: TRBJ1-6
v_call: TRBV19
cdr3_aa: CASSMTGYSPLHF
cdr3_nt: TGTGCCAGTAGTATGACGGGGTATTCACCCCTCCACTTT

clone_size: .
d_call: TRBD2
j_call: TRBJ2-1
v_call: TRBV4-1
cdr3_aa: CASSSGTSNNEQFF
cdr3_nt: TGCGCCAGCAGTTCCGGGACTAGCAACAATGAGCAGTTCTTC

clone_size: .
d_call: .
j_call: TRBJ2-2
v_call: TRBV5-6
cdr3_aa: CASTSGGGAAETGELFF
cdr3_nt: TGTGCCAGCACCTCAGGAGGGGGGGCCGCTGAGACCGGGGAGCTGTTTTTT

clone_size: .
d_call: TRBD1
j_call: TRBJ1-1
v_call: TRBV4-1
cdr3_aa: CASRNRGPGTEAFF
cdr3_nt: TGCGCCAGCAGAAACAGGGGGCCCGGCACTGAAGCTTTCTTT

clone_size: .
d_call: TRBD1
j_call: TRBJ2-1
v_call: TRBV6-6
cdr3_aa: CASSYSTGTYEQFF
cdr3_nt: TGTGCCAGCAGTTACTCGACAGGGACATATGAGCAGTTCTTC

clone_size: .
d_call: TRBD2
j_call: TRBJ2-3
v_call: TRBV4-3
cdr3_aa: CASSQVASGGTDTQYF
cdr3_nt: TGCGCCAGCAGCCAAGTCGCTAGCGGGGGTACAGATACGCAGTATTTT

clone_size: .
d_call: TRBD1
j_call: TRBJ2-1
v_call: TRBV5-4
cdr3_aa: CASSLVSGTGRVGMNNEQFF
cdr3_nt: TGTGCCAGCAGCTTGGTTTCCGGGACAGGGCGCGTCGGGATGAACAATGAGCAGTTCTTC

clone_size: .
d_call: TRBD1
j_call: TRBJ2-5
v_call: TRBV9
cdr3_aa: CASSAGQGLRETQYF
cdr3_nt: TGTGCCAGCAGCGCGGGACAGGGGTTAAGGGAGACCCAGTACTTC

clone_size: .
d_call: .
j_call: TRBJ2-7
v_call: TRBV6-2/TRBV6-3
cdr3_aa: CASSYSRLEQYF
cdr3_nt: TGTGCCAGCAGTTACTCGAGACTCGAGCAGTACTTC

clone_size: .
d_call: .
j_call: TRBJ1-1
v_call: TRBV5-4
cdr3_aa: CASSLELVNTEAFF
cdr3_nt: TGTGCCAGCAGCTTAGAGTTAGTGAACACTGAAGCTTTCTTT